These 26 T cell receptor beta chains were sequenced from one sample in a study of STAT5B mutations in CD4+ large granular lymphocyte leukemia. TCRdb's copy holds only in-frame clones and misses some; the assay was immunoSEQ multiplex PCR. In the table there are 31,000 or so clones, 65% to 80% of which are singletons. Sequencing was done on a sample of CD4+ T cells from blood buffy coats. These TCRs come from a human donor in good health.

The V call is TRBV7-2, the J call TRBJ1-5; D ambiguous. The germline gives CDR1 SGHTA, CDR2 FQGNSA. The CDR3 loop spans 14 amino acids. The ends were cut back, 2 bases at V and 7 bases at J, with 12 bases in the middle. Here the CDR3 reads CASSLMAERQPQHF. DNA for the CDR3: TGTGCCAGCAGCTTAATGGCAGAGAGGCAGCCCCAGCATTTT.

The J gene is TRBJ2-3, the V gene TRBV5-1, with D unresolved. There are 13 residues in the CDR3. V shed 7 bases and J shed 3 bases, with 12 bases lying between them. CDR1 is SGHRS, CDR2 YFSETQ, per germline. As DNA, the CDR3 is TGCGCCAGCGTCAGTGGGCCAACAGATACGCAGTATTTT. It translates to CASVSGPTDTQYF.

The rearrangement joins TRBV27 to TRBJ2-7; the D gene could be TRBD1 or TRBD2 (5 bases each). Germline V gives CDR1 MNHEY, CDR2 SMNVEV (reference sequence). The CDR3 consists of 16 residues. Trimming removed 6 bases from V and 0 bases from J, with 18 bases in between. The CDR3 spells CASSRPGRLSSYEQYF. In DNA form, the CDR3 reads TGTGCCAGCAGCCGCCCGGGGCGGCTAAGCTCCTACGAGCAGTACTTC.

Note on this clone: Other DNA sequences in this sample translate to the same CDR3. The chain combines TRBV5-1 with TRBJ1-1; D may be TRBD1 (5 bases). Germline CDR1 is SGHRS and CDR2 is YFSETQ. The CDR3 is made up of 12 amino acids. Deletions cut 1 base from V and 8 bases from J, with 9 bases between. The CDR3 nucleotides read TGCGCCAGCAGCTTGCTAGGGACCGAAGCTTTCTTT. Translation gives CASSLLGTEAFF.

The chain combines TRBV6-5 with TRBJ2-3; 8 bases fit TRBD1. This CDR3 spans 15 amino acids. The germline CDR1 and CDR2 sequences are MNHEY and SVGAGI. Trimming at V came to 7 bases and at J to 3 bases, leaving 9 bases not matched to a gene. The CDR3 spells CASNQGASRTDTQYF. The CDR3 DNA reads TGTGCCAGCAATCAGGGGGCTTCTAGGACAGATACGCAGTATTTT.

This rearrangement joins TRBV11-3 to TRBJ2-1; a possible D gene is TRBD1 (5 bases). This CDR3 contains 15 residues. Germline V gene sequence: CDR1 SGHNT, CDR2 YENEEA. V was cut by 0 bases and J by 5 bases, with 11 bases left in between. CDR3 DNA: TGTGCCAGCAGCTTAGAAGGGGCGCAACACAATGAGCAGTTCTTC. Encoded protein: CASSLEGAQHNEQFF.

The CDR3 region has the DNA TGCGCCAGCAGCCCCCTTCGCGAGCGCCTCACAGATACGCAGTATTTT. Protein product: CASSPLRERLTDTQYF. V usage is TRBV5-1 and J usage is TRBJ2-3; D is unclear. V was cut by 4 bases and J by 2 bases, with 17 bases left in between. Germline CDR1 SGHRS, CDR2 YFSETQ. This CDR3 has 16 amino acids.

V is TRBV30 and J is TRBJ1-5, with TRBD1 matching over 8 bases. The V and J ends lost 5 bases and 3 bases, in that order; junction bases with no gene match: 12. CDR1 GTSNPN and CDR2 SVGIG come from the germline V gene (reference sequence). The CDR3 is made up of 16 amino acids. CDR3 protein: CAWAPLKTGVNQPQHF. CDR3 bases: TGTGCCTGGGCCCCGCTGAAGACAGGGGTCAATCAGCCCCAGCATTTT.

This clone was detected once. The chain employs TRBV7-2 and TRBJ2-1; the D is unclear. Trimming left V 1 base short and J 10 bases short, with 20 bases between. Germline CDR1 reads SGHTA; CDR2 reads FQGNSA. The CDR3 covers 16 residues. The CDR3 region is CASSLGTKSLLREQFF. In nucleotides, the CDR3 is TGTGCCAGCAGCTTAGGCACAAAGTCCCTCCTAAGAGAGCAGTTCTTC. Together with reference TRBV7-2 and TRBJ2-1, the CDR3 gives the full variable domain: GAGVSQSPSNKVTEKGKDVELRCDPISGHTALYWYRQSLGQGLEFLIYFQGNSAPDKSGLPSDRFSAERTGGSVSTLTIQRTQQEDSAVYLCASSLGTKSLLREQFFGPGTRLTVL.

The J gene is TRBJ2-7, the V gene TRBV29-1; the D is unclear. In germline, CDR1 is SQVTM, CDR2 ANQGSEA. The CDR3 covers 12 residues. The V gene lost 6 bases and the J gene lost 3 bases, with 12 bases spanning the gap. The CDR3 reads CSVGKTLYEQYF. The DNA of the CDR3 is TGCAGCGTAGGCAAGACCCTCTACGAGCAGTACTTC.

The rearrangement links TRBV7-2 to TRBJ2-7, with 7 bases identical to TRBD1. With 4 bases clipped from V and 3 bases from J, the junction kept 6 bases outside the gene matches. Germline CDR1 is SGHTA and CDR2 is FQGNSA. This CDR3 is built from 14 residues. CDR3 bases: TGTGCCAGCAGCTCGGGACAGTGGGTCTACGAGCAGTACTTC. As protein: CASSSGQWVYEQYF.

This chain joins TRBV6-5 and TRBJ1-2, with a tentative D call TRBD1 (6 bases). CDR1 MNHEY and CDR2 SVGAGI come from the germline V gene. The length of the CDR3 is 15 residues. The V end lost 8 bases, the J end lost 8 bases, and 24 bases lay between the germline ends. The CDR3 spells CASGTGTHSGPGYTF. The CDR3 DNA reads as TGTGCCAGCGGCACCGGGACACATAGTGGCCCAGGCTACACCTTC.

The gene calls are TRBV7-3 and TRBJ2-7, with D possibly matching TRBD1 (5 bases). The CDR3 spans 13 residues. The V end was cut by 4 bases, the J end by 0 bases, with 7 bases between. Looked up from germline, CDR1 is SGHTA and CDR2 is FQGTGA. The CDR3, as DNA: TGTGCCAGCAGCTACCAGGGCTCCTACGAGCAGTACTTC. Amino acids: CASSYQGSYEQYF.

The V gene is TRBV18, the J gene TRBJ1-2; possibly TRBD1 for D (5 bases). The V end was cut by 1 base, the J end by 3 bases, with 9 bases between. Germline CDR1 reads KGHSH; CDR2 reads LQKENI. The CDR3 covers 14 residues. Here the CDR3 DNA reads TGTGCCAGCTCACCACGAGGGGATTACTATGGCTACACCTTC. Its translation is CASSPRGDYYGYTF.

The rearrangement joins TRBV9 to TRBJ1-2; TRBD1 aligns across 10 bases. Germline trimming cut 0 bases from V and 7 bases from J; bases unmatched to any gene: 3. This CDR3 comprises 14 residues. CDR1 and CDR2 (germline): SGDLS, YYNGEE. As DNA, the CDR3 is TGTGCCAGCAGCGTAGGACAGGGGGCGATTGGCTACACCTTC. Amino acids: CASSVGQGAIGYTF.

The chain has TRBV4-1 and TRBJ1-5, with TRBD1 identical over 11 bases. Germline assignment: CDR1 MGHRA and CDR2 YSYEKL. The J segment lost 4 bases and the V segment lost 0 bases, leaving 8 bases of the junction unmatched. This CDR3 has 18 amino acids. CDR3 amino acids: CASSQERTGGQRNQPQHF. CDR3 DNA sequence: TGCGCCAGCAGCCAAGAACGGACAGGGGGCCAGAGAAATCAGCCCCAGCATTTT.

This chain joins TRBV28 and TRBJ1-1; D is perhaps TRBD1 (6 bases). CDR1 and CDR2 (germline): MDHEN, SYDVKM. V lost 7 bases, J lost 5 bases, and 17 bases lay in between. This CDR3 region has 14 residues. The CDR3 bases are TGTGCCAGCAAATCGGGGGCGGAAAGGACTGAAGCTTTCTTT. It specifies CASKSGAERTEAFF.

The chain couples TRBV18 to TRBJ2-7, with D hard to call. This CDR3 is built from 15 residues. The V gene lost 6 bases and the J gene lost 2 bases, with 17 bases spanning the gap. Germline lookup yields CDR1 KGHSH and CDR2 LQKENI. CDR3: CASSPQTNPPYEQYF. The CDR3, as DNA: TGTGCCAGCTCTCCTCAGACAAATCCCCCCTACGAGCAGTACTTC.

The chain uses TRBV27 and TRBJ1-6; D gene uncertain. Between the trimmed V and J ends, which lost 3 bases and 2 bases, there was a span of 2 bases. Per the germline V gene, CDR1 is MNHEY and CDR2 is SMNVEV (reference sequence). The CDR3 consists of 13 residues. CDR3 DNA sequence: TGTGCCAGCAGTTTTACCTATAATTCACCCCTCCACTTT. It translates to CASSFTYNSPLHF.

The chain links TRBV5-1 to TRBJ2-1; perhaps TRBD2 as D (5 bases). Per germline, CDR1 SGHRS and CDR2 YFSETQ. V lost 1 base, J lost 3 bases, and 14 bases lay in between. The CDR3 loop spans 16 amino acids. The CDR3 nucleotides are TGCGCCAGCAGCTTGAACGGACTTGTTGGCTACAATGAGCAGTTCTTC. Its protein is CASSLNGLVGYNEQFF.

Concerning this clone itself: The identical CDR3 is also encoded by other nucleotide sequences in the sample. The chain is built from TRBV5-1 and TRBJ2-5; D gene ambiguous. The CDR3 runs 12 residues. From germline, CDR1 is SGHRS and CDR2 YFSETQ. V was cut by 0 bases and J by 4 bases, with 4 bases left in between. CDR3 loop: CASSLEGETQYF. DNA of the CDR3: TGCGCCAGCAGCTTGGAGGGAGAGACCCAGTACTTC. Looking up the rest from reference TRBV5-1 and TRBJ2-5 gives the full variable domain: KAGVTQTPRYLIKTRGQQVTLSCSPISGHRSVSWYQQTPGQGLQFLFEYFSETQRNKGNFPGRFSGRQFSNSRSEMNVSTLELGDSALYLCASSLEGETQYFGPGTRLLVL.

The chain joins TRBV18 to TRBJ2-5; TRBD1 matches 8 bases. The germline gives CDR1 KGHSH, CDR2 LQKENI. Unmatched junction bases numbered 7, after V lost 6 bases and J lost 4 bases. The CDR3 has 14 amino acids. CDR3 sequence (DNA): TGTGCCAGCTCCGGGACAGGATTAGGAGAGACCCAGTACTTC. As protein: CASSGTGLGETQYF.

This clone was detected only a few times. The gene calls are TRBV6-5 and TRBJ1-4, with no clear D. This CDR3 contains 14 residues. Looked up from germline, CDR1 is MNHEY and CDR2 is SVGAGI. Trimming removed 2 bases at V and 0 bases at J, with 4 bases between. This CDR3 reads CASSYSSTNEKLFF. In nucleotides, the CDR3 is TGTGCCAGCAGTTACAGCTCAACTAATGAAAAACTGTTTTTT.

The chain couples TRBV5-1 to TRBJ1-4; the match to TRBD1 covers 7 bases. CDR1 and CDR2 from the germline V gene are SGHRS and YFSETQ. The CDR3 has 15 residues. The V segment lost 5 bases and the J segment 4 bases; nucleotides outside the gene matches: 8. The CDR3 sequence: CASRVQGQDNEKLFF. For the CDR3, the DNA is TGCGCCAGCAGAGTTCAAGGACAGGATAATGAAAAACTGTTTTTT.

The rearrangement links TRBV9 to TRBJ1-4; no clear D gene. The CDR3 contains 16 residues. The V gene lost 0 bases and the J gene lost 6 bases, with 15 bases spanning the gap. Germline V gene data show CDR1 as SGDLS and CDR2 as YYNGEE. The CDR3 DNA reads TGTGCCAGCAGCGTAGGCCCAGCGTGGGAGGATGAAAAACTGTTTTTT. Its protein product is CASSVGPAWEDEKLFF.

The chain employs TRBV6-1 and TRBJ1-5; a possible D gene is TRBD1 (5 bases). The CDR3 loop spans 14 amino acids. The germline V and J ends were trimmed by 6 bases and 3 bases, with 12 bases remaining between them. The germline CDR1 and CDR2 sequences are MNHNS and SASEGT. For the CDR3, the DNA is TGTGCCAGCAGAACGTCAGGGAACAATCAGCCCCAGCATTTT. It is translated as CASRTSGNNQPQHF.